This T cell receptor beta chain is from a study of CD8 T cell repertoires and HIV-1 epitope variants. Turning to the study itself: Enriched T cells were co-cultured with equal numbers of autologous T cell-negative antigen-presenting cells. An uncultured baseline aliquot held 1M T cells. Whole-study findings and limits: Roughly 10 TCR beta clonotypes were antigen-specific, roughly 6 apparently recognizing autologous or escape variants. Five clonotypes recognized Nef KF9, one HW9, none TAALDMSHF.

Clones were sequenced by immunoSEQ multiplex PCR, and TCRdb holds only the in-frame ones, with some missing. Among roughly 6,000 clones listed, roughly 65% were seen once. This clone was observed a single time. The antigen remains unidentified. The source of this sequence is a male donor with HIV. Material: cultured CD8+ T cells derived from PBMCs.

Here the CDR3 DNA reads TGTGCCAGTAGTTCTCAAGCATCCTACAATGAGCAGTTCTTC. This gives the protein CASSSQASYNEQFF. V and J are TRBV19 and TRBJ2-1; D gene ambiguous. The germline gives CDR1 LNHDA, CDR2 SQIVND (reference sequence). This CDR3 region has 14 residues. Trimming removed 5 bases at V and 1 base at J, with 9 bases between. Full variable domain (missing parts from reference TRBV19 and TRBJ2-1): DGGITQSPKYLFRKEGQNVTLSCEQNLNHDAMYWYRQDPGQGLRLIYYSQIVNDFQKGDIAEGYSVSREKKESFPLTVTSAQKNPTAFYLCASSSQASYNEQFFGPGTRLTVL.